The 2 T cell receptor beta chains below all came from one sample that was sequenced in a study of cytomegalovirus exposure and HLA in healthy donors. The primer mix had 60 Vbeta and 13 Jbeta primers. Profiling relied on immunoSEQ multiplex PCR, and the TCRdb table lists in-frame clones only, not all of them. The repertoire consists of about 190,000 clones, with roughly 76% occurring once and the leading ten covering 2% to 2.5%. Material for sequencing was PBMCs. The receptor source for this set is a woman aged 25-40 years in good health and CMV-seropositive.

Worth noting for this clone: It is unclear where the CDR3 begins or ends on the DNA, so no DNA is shown, and the CDR3 is as TCRdb lists it. The chain recombines TRBV2 with TRBJ1-5; the listed D gene, TRBD1, was not tested against the DNA. Germline V gene data show CDR1 as SNHLY and CDR2 as FYNNEI. The CDR3 totals 14 residues, both ends included. The CDR3 loop reads CASGQASLRQPQHF.

V and J are TRBV2 and TRBJ1-5; D remains unclear. Germline CDR1 is SNHLY and CDR2 is FYNNEI. CDR3 length: 12 residues. Trimming cost V 7 bases and J 6 bases, with 10 bases left between them. This chain's CDR3 is CASIGETQPQHF. CDR3 nucleotides: TGTGCCAGCATCGGGGAAACTCAGCCCCAGCATTTT.